These T cell receptor beta chains were read from a single sample in a study of regulatory dendritic cells for organ transplantation. Here immunoSEQ multiplex PCR was the method, and the copy in TCRdb shows in-frame clones only, minus some. The repertoire has 9,500 to 14,000 clones, under 90% of them found once; the top ten carry roughly 0.41%. These receptors lack a known antigen. The sample taken for sequencing was naive CD8+ T cells from blood cultured with dendritic cells. The source is a human donor in good health. Each CDR3 is given with its conserved first and last residue. A D gene is named only where the DNA matches it firmly. Where a row states a size, it is once, few, many or the class of an expanded clone; other rows omit it.

CDR3 | DNA | D | V | size | J
CASSQDPIGPTGELFF | TGCGCCAGCAGCCAAGATCCGATCGGTCCCACCGGGGAGCTGTTTTTT | . | TRBV4-3 | . | TRBJ2-2
CASRERGGHRNEQFF | TGTGCCAGCAGGGAGCGGGGGGGCCACCGAAATGAGCAGTTCTTC | TRBD2 | TRBV2 | . | TRBJ2-1
CASSLARQGAGGYTF | TGTGCCAGCAGCTTGGCCCGGCAGGGGGCCGGGGGCTACACCTTC | TRBD1 | TRBV5-5 | . | TRBJ1-2
CASGFNEGGQNIQYF | TGTGCCAGCGGATTTAATGAAGGGGGCCAAAACATTCAGTACTTC | TRBD1 | TRBV6-5 | . | TRBJ2-4
CASSLVAYEQYF | TGTGCCAGCAGCTTAGTAGCCTACGAGCAGTACTTC | . | TRBV7-2 | . | TRBJ2-7
CASSAPGDLSSYEQYF | TGTGCCAGCAGCGCCCCCGGGGACCTAAGCTCCTACGAGCAGTACTTC | . | TRBV5-5 | . | TRBJ2-7
CASRRIEAFF | TGTGCCAGTAGACGCATTGAAGCTTTCTTT | . | TRBV19 | . | TRBJ1-1
CASSLGLRGGLETQYF | TGTGCTAGCAGCTTAGGTCTGCGGGGGGGCCTCGAGACCCAGTACTTC | TRBD2 | TRBV7-7 | . | TRBJ2-5
CASSPNLYEQYF | TGTGCCAGTAGTCCAAATTTATACGAGCAGTACTTC | . | TRBV19 | . | TRBJ2-7
CASSLGDSPYGYTF | TGTGCCAGCAGCTTGGGGGACAGCCCCTATGGCTACACCTTC | TRBD1 | TRBV5-5 | . | TRBJ1-2
CASSLEGPQGSLNTGELFF | TGTGCCAGCAGCTTAGAGGGACCACAGGGCTCCTTGAACACCGGGGAGCTGTTTTTT | . | TRBV7-2 | once | TRBJ2-2
CASSSDYHDRASAVRVAFF | TGTGCCAGCAGTTCTGACTACCACGACAGGGCTTCGGCGGTCCGTGTAGCTTTCTTT | TRBD1 | TRBV28 | . | TRBJ1-1
CASSYLAGGQPQHF | TGTGCCAGCAGTTACCTGGCTGGAGGGCAGCCCCAGCATTTT | . | TRBV6-5 | . | TRBJ1-5
CATSRDRAGTGYGYTF | TGTGCCACCAGCAGAGATCGGGCCGGGACAGGCTATGGCTACACCTTC | TRBD1 | TRBV15 | . | TRBJ1-2
CASSLTTSGYNEQFF | TGTGCCAGCAGCTTGACGACTAGCGGGTACAATGAGCAGTTCTTC | TRBD2 | TRBV7-3 | . | TRBJ2-1
CASTKGPYNEQFF | TGTGCCAGCACGAAAGGGCCGTACAATGAGCAGTTCTTC | . | TRBV6-5 | . | TRBJ2-1
CASSPGGRNRGRFYGYTF | TGTGCCAGCTCACCAGGGGGCCGAAACAGGGGACGATTCTATGGCTACACCTTC | TRBD1 | TRBV18 | . | TRBJ1-2
CASSQEPGQSYEQYF | TGCGCCAGCAGCCAGGAACCGGGACAATCCTACGAGCAGTACTTC | . | TRBV4-1 | . | TRBJ2-7
CASSFGPDLNTEAFF | TGTGCCAGCAGTTTCGGGCCGGATCTGAACACTGAAGCTTTCTTT | . | TRBV28 | . | TRBJ1-1
CANGLHLGEKLFF | TGTGCCAACGGTCTCCACCTGGGGGAAAAACTGTTTTTT | . | TRBV27 | . | TRBJ1-4
CASSSRRDREKETQYF | TGTGCCAGCAGCTCGCGCCGGGACAGGGAGAAAGAGACCCAGTACTTC | TRBD1 | TRBV7-9 | . | TRBJ2-5
CASSSPDREGTKLFF | TGTGCCAGCAGTTCTCCGGACAGGGAAGGTACAAAACTGTTTTTT | TRBD1 | TRBV28 | . | TRBJ1-4
CASSVVETGELFF | TGTGCCAGCAGCGTAGTGGAGACCGGGGAGCTGTTTTTT | . | TRBV9 | . | TRBJ2-2
CASSPEPGATYEQYF | TGCGCCAGCAGCCCCGAGCCAGGGGCCACCTACGAGCAGTACTTC | . | TRBV4-3 | . | TRBJ2-7
CASSYVGVSEAFF | TGTGCCAGCAGTTACGTGGGGGTATCTGAAGCTTTCTTT | . | TRBV6-5 | once | TRBJ1-1
CASSPHPLAGVNNEQFF | TGCGCCAGCAGCCCCCACCCACTAGCGGGGGTGAACAATGAGCAGTTCTTC | TRBD2 | TRBV4-1 | . | TRBJ2-1
CASSRSGGSYNEQFF | TGTGCCAGCAGCCGTAGCGGGGGGTCGTACAATGAGCAGTTCTTC | TRBD2 | TRBV27 | once | TRBJ2-1
CASSPSPDSFYGYTF | TGTGCCAGTAGTCCTTCCCCGGACAGCTTCTATGGCTACACCTTC | . | TRBV19 | . | TRBJ1-2
CARSMPGQGRLTGELFF | TGTGCCAGAAGCATGCCGGGACAGGGGCGGTTGACCGGGGAGCTGTTTTTT | TRBD1 | TRBV5-3 | once | TRBJ2-2
CASSLETSGGIETQYF | TGTGCCAGCAGCTTGGAGACTAGCGGGGGTATAGAGACCCAGTACTTC | TRBD2 | TRBV13 | . | TRBJ2-5
CASSRGQGLLNGYTF | TGTGCCAGCAGCAGGGGACAGGGTCTATTGAATGGCTACACCTTC | TRBD1 | TRBV5-4 | . | TRBJ1-2
CASSIDLGSNEQYF | TGTGCCAGTAGTATAGACCTTGGCTCCAACGAGCAGTACTTC | . | TRBV19 | . | TRBJ2-7
CASSAGLGSYEQYF | TGTGCCAGCAGCGCGGGACTCGGGAGCTACGAGCAGTACTTC | . | TRBV6-5 | . | TRBJ2-7
CARQTGILTYEQYF | TGTGCCAGACAGACGGGCATTTTGACCTACGAGCAGTACTTC | . | TRBV6-5 | . | TRBJ2-7
CASSLGGDPSSYEQYF | TGTGCCAGCAGTTTAGGTGGGGACCCGTCTTCCTACGAGCAGTACTTC | . | TRBV27 | . | TRBJ2-7
CASSSESAIFNEQFF | TGTGCCAGCAGCTCAGAGTCCGCGATCTTCAATGAGCAGTTCTTC | . | TRBV9 | . | TRBJ2-1
CASSQDWDGITEAFF | TGCGCCAGCAGCCAAGATTGGGACGGGATCACTGAAGCTTTCTTT | . | TRBV4-3 | . | TRBJ1-1
CASSPRGAADGYTF | TGTGCCAGCAGCCCACGGGGGGCAGCGGATGGCTACACCTTC | . | TRBV7-3 | . | TRBJ1-2
CASTPGTEQYF | TGTGCCAGCACACCAGGAACCGAGCAGTACTTC | . | TRBV7-9 | . | TRBJ2-7
CASTEGAYNEQFF | TGCGCCAGCACAGAGGGCGCCTACAATGAGCAGTTCTTC | . | TRBV25-1 | . | TRBJ2-1
CASSAMGSSNYGYTF | TGTGCCAGCAGTGCAATGGGATCGTCTAACTATGGCTACACCTTC | . | TRBV28 | . | TRBJ1-2
CASSPTGLAGDEQYF | TGTGCCAGCAGCCCAACGGGGCTAGCGGGAGACGAGCAGTACTTC | TRBD2 | TRBV7-6 | few | TRBJ2-7
CASSKEEGMNTEAFF | TGTGCCAGCAGCAAAGAGGAGGGCATGAACACTGAAGCTTTCTTT | . | TRBV21-1 | . | TRBJ1-1
CASSYAGQYEQYF | TGTGCCAGCAGTTATGCGGGCCAATACGAGCAGTACTTC | . | TRBV6-5 | once | TRBJ2-7
CASSQDGDRSDEQFF | TGCGCCAGCAGCCAAGACGGAGACCGTAGCGATGAGCAGTTCTTC | . | TRBV4-3 | few | TRBJ2-1
CASSLEAPATYEQYF | TGTGCCAGCAGCTTAGAGGCCCCCGCGACCTACGAGCAGTACTTC | . | TRBV7-6 | . | TRBJ2-7